Shown below are 20 T cell receptor beta chains from a single sample sequenced in a study of T cell responses to AZD1222 COVID-19 vaccine. Profiling relied on immunoSEQ multiplex PCR, and the TCRdb table lists in-frame clones only, not all of them. The sample lists about 160,000 clones, roughly nine tenths occurring once. The sample consisted of peripheral blood, taken on day 0 of AZD1222 vaccination. Source of these receptors: an adult in good health.

J is TRBJ1-2 and V is TRBV6-5; D might be TRBD1 (5 bases). Germline assignment: CDR1 MNHEY and CDR2 SVGAGI. With 10 bases removed from V and 6 bases from J, the gap between germline ends came to 18 bases. This CDR3 region has 13 residues. The chain's CDR3 is CATTLTDTNGYTF. For the CDR3, the DNA is TGTGCCACAACATTGACAGATACAAATGGCTACACCTTC.

Only a few counts were recorded for this clone. The chain recombines TRBV5-1 with TRBJ1-3; 8 nucleotides match TRBD1. J was trimmed by 1 base and V by 5 bases; bases with no gene match: 5. Germline lookup yields CDR1 SGHRS and CDR2 YFSETQ. The CDR3 loop spans 15 amino acids. The CDR3 nucleotides are TGCGCCAGCAGACAAACAGGGGGTTCTGGAAACACCATATATTTT. Protein product: CASRQTGGSGNTIYF.

The genes are TRBV28 and TRBJ2-5; D is perhaps TRBD1 (5 bases). The germline gives CDR1 MDHEN, CDR2 SYDVKM. V shed 3 bases and J shed 5 bases, with 19 bases lying between them. The CDR3 totals 16 residues. The CDR3 sequence: CASSFVGQTVWETQYF. In nucleotides, the CDR3 is TGTGCCAGCAGTTTTGTTGGACAAACAGTTTGGGAGACCCAGTACTTC.

This clone was recorded only once. The sample has other DNA sequences that encode this CDR3 too. The V gene is TRBV27, the J gene TRBJ1-1; unclear D gene. This CDR3 spans 13 amino acids. Trimming stripped 2 bases from V and 2 bases from J, with 6 bases between. Germline values: CDR1 MNHEY, CDR2 SMNVEV (reference sequence). DNA for the CDR3: TGTGCCAGCAGTTTAACTGGAAACACTGAAGCTTTCTTT. This gives the protein CASSLTGNTEAFF.

The genes are TRBV4-1 and TRBJ1-4; D is uncertain. This CDR3 comprises 17 residues. Trimming removed 1 base at V and 0 bases at J, with 12 bases between. Germline CDR1 MGHRA, CDR2 YSYEKL. The CDR3 DNA follows: TGCGCCAGCAGCCAAGGTCCAACCGGATCAACTAATGAAAAACTGTTTTTT. Its protein is CASSQGPTGSTNEKLFF.

V usage is TRBV28 and J usage is TRBJ1-1; 9 bases map to TRBD1. V lost 3 bases and J lost 7; bases outside the gene matches: 15. The length of the CDR3 is 17 residues. From germline, CDR1 is MDHEN and CDR2 SYDVKM. The CDR3 sequence: CASSFSYPGTGKGEAFF. In nucleotides, the CDR3 is TGTGCCAGCAGTTTTTCGTACCCCGGGACAGGGAAAGGTGAAGCTTTCTTT.

The chain uses TRBV11-3 and TRBJ1-1; 8 nucleotides line up with TRBD1. Germline V gene sequence: CDR1 SGHNT, CDR2 YENEEA. Trimming at V came to 8 bases and at J to 0 bases, leaving 5 bases not matched to a gene. The CDR3 has 14 amino acids. The CDR3 sequence is CASRNRGMNTEAFF. Here the CDR3 DNA reads TGTGCCAGCCGAAACAGGGGGATGAACACTGAAGCTTTCTTT. The complete variable domain, with remaining parts taken from reference TRBV11-3 and TRBJ1-1, reads EAGVVQSPRYKIIEKKQPVAFWCNPISGHNTLYWYLQNLGQGPELLIRYENEEAVDDSQLPKDRFSAERLKGVDSTLKIQPAELGDSAVYLCASRNRGMNTEAFFGQGTRLTVV.

The chain's CDR3 is CASSPPEVLNTEAFF. The CDR3 region has the DNA TGTGCCAGCAGCCCTCCCGAGGTTCTGAACACTGAAGCTTTCTTT. J is TRBJ1-1 and V is TRBV7-9; D remains ambiguous. Germline values: CDR1 SEHNR, CDR2 FQNEAQ (reference sequence). Trimming stripped 5 bases from V and 0 bases from J, with 13 bases between. The CDR3 contains 15 residues.

J is TRBJ2-2 and V is TRBV9; D might be TRBD1 (6 bases). There are 15 residues in the CDR3. The germline V and J ends were trimmed by 1 base and 1 base, with 8 bases remaining between them. In germline, CDR1 is SGDLS, CDR2 YYNGEE. CDR3 residues: CASSVSDRNTGELFF. CDR3 coding DNA: TGTGCCAGCAGCGTATCGGACAGGAACACCGGGGAGCTGTTTTTT.

Notes on this clone: This sample includes further DNA sequences coding for the same CDR3. The rearrangement uses TRBV20-1 and TRBJ1-3; unclear D gene. V was pared by 3 bases and J by 2 bases, with 5 bases between. The CDR3 totals 12 residues. Looked up from germline, CDR1 is DFQATT and CDR2 is SNEGSKA (reference sequence). The CDR3 DNA reads as TGCAGTGCTAGTACAGCTGGAAACACCATATATTTT. Its translation: CSASTAGNTIYF.

This sequence joins TRBV15 and TRBJ2-1, with D possibly being TRBD1 (6 bases). V was cut by 2 bases and J by 9 bases, with 11 bases left in between. Germline V gene data show CDR1 as LNHNV and CDR2 as YYDKDF (reference sequence). This CDR3 comprises 13 residues. The DNA of the CDR3 is TGTGCCACCAGCAGACAGGGGAACGGTGAGCAGTTCTTC. Translating gives CATSRQGNGEQFF.

The rearrangement joins TRBV6-5 to TRBJ1-2; 7 positions agree with TRBD1. V shed 6 bases, J shed 8 bases, and the junction held 6 bases outside the gene matches. The germline gives CDR1 MNHEY, CDR2 SVGAGI. The CDR3 contains 12 residues. The CDR3 spells CASRATGYGYTF. The CDR3 coding sequence is TGTGCCAGCAGAGCGACAGGGTACGGCTACACCTTC.

This chain links TRBV18 with TRBJ2-1, with 11 bases lining up with TRBD2. The CDR3 runs 15 residues. Germline CDR1 reads KGHSH; CDR2 reads LQKENI. The J segment lost 8 bases and the V segment lost 3 bases, leaving 6 bases of the junction unmatched. CDR3 DNA sequence: TGTGCCAGCTCACCTCTAGCGGGAGGTAGCGATGAGCAGTTCTTC. It codes for CASSPLAGGSDEQFF.

This rearrangement joins TRBV19 to TRBJ1-1, with a tentative D call TRBD1 (6 bases). This CDR3 spans 13 amino acids. Germline V CDR1 and CDR2: LNHDA, SQIVND (reference sequence). The V gene lost 5 bases and the J gene lost 6 bases, with 13 bases spanning the gap. CDR3 DNA: TGTGCCAGTAGTCCGCAACAGGGCGCTGAAGCTTTCTTT. Protein product: CASSPQQGAEAFF.

The chain joins TRBV5-4 to TRBJ1-1, with D maybe TRBD1 (5 bases). Germline values: CDR1 SGHNT, CDR2 YYREEE (reference sequence). Trimming cost V 6 bases and J 1 base, with 22 bases left between them. This CDR3 has 17 residues. CDR3 in amino acids: CASTQPGQGWGNTEAFF. CDR3 DNA sequence: TGTGCCAGCACCCAGCCCGGACAAGGGTGGGGGAACACTGAAGCTTTCTTT.

The V gene is TRBV5-8, the J gene TRBJ1-3; no clear D. The CDR3 length is 15 residues. V shed 0 bases and J shed 0 bases, with 7 bases lying between them. Per the germline V gene, CDR1 is SGHTS and CDR2 is YDEGEE. This CDR3 reads CASSLVRSSGNTIYF. The CDR3 bases are TGTGCCAGCAGCTTGGTCCGGAGCTCTGGAAACACCATATATTTT.

The chain links TRBV29-1 to TRBJ1-2; 7 nucleotides match TRBD1. There are 13 residues in the CDR3. Germline lookup yields CDR1 SQVTM and CDR2 ANQGSEA. J lost 4 bases, V lost 7 bases, and 9 bases had no gene match. The CDR3, as DNA: TGCAGCGCTCGTTCCAGGGGGGCCTATGGCTACACCTTC. This gives the protein CSARSRGAYGYTF.

V and J are TRBV5-1 and TRBJ1-5; unclear D gene. CDR1 is SGHRS, CDR2 YFSETQ, per germline. The V end lost 0 bases, the J end lost 5 bases, and 6 bases lay between the germline ends. CDR3 length: 13 amino acids. The CDR3 protein is CASSLDGYQPQHF. The CDR3 region has the DNA TGCGCCAGCAGCTTGGACGGGTATCAGCCCCAGCATTTT.

The chain couples TRBV6-5 to TRBJ2-7; 7 nucleotides agree with TRBD1. CDR3 length: 13 residues. Germline V gene data show CDR1 as MNHEY and CDR2 as SVGAGI. The V gene end was trimmed by 7 bases and the J gene end by 6 bases; junction bases not matched to a gene: 9. The CDR3 DNA reads as TGTGCCAGCAAGATGACAGGGAAAGGCGAGCAGTACTTC. Protein sequence: CASKMTGKGEQYF.

The chain uses TRBV7-6 and TRBJ2-7; no definite D call. This CDR3 spans 12 amino acids. Trimming shortened V by 5 bases and J by 8 bases, and 13 bases separated the two germline ends. Germline assignment: CDR1 SGHVS and CDR2 FNYEAQ. DNA of the CDR3: TGTGCCAGCAGCCACAATGCCGACAAGCAGTACTTC. It specifies CASSHNADKQYF.